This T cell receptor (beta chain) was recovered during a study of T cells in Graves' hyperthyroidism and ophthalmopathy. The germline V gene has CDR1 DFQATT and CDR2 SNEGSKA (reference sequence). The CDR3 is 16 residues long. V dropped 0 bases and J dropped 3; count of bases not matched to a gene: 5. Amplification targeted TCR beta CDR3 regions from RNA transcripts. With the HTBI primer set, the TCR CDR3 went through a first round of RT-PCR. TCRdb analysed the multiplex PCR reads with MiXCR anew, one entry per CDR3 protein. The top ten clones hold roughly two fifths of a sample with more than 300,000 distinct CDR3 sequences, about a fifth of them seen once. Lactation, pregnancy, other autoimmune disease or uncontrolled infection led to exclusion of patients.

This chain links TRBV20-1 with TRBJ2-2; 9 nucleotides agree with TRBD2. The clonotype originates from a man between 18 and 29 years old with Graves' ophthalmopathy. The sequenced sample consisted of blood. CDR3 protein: CSARDVAGVDTGELFF. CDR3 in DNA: TGCAGTGCTAGAGACGTAGCGGGGGTGGACACCGGGGAGCTGTTTTTT.